Below are 9 T cell receptor beta chains sequenced from a single sample in a study of blood T cell repertoires in COVID-19. Sequenced by immunoSEQ multiplex PCR; TCRdb stores in-frame clones only, minus some. This sample has 120,000 or so clones; around four fifths occur once, and the top ten carry roughly 25%. Material: peripheral blood. Receptor source: a human donor in a cohort sampled during active COVID-19.

V and J are TRBV25-1 and TRBJ1-1; D is uncertain. With 4 bases removed from V and 12 bases from J, the gap between germline ends came to 12 bases. From germline, CDR1 is MGHDK and CDR2 SYGVNS. The CDR3 consists of 11 residues. The CDR3 spells CASSALGSPFF. Here the CDR3 DNA reads TGTGCCAGCAGTGCCTTGGGGAGCCCTTTCTTT.

The chain joins TRBV5-1 to TRBJ1-5, with TRBD1 matching over 7 bases. This CDR3 is built from 13 residues. Germline CDR1 reads SGHRS; CDR2 reads YFSETQ. J gave up 4 bases and V 5 bases, and 3 bases lay outside the gene matches. The CDR3 sequence: CASRQGVNQPQHF. The CDR3, as DNA: TGCGCCAGCAGGCAGGGGGTTAATCAGCCCCAGCATTTT.

The rearrangement links TRBV9 to TRBJ2-3, with unresolved D. Germline V gene lookup returns CDR1 SGDLS and CDR2 YYNGEE. The CDR3 spans 12 residues. V lost 2 bases, J lost 4 bases, and 5 bases lay in between. CDR3 sequence reads: CASSVPSDTQYF. CDR3 nucleotides: TGTGCCAGCAGCGTCCCATCAGATACGCAGTATTTT.

V gene TRBV7-3 combines with J gene TRBJ1-6; possible D gene TRBD1, 5 bases. V gave up 1 base and J gave up 10 bases, with 11 bases separating them. Germline values: CDR1 SGHTA, CDR2 FQGTGA. This CDR3 has 14 residues. This chain's CDR3 is CASSLIGEGSPLHF. For the CDR3, the DNA is TGTGCCAGCAGCTTAATAGGGGAAGGGTCACCCCTCCACTTT. The full variable domain, in which reference TRBV7-3 and TRBJ1-6 provide the parts outside the CDR3, is GAGVSQTPSNKVTEKGKYVELRCDPISGHTALYWYRQSLGQGPEFLIYFQGTGAADDSGLPNDRFFAVRPEGSVSTLKIQRTERGDSAVYLCASSLIGEGSPLHFGNGTRLTVT.

The chain recombines TRBV18 with TRBJ2-5; TRBD2 agrees at 7 bases. The CDR3 has 13 amino acids. With 4 bases clipped from V and 1 base from J, the junction kept 0 bases outside the gene matches. CDR1 and CDR2 (germline): KGHSH, LQKENI. DNA of the CDR3: TGTGCCAGCTCACGCGGGAGCCAAGAGACCCAGTACTTC. The encoded protein is CASSRGSQETQYF.

The V call is TRBV27, the J call TRBJ2-7; 9 bases fit TRBD1. Unmatched junction bases numbered 9, after V lost 6 bases and J lost 6 bases. CDR3 length: 14 residues. The germline gives CDR1 MNHEY, CDR2 SMNVEV (reference sequence). Here the CDR3 reads CASRRPGQGSEQYF. CDR3 nucleotide sequence: TGTGCCAGCAGAAGACCGGGACAGGGTTCCGAGCAGTACTTC.

The CDR3 sequence is CASSLVSGRGTEAFF. The CDR3 coding sequence is TGCGCCAGCAGCTTGGTTTCAGGGCGTGGAACTGAAGCTTTCTTT. This chain joins TRBV5-1 and TRBJ1-1, with a possible D match to TRBD1 (5 bases). This CDR3 is built from 15 residues. V lost 0 bases and J 5 bases, leaving 14 bases between the germline ends. CDR1 is SGHRS and CDR2 is YFSETQ in the germline V gene.

This chain uses TRBV5-4 with TRBJ1-3, with a tentative D call TRBD1 (6 bases). The CDR3 extends over 15 amino acids. Trimming shortened V by 3 bases and J by 0 bases, and 10 bases separated the two germline ends. The germline CDR1 and CDR2 sequences are SGHNT and YYREEE (reference sequence). The CDR3 reads CASSSGQSSGNTIYF. CDR3 nucleotide sequence: TGTGCCAGCAGCTCTGGACAGAGCTCTGGAAACACCATATATTTT.

This clone was counted ten times or more. V usage is TRBV30 and J usage is TRBJ2-7, with 9 bases fitting TRBD2. The V gene end was trimmed by 2 bases and the J gene end by 2 bases; junction bases not matched to a gene: 13. The CDR3 has 17 amino acids. Germline V gives CDR1 GTSNPN, CDR2 SVGIG (reference sequence). CDR3 nucleotides: TGTGCCTGGAGTCCTCCCCCTCGACTAGCGGTAACCTACGAGCAGTACTTC. Amino acid sequence: CAWSPPPRLAVTYEQYF.